These 17 T cell receptor beta chains share one sample of origin, sequenced in a study of regulatory T cells in long-lasting Graves disease. Time point in this sample: persistent/refractory GD, antithyroid drugs over 5 years with positive TRAb. With RNA extracted from PBMCs as input, the TCR library was made. TCR beta libraries were built with iRepertoire HTBI primers and Arm-PCR of CDR3 regions. Each CDR3 protein gets one entry after TCRdb re-called the multiplex PCR reads with MiXCR. The sample consists of around 340,000 distinct CDR3 sequences, about 19% of them appearing once. The sequenced sample was peripheral blood mononuclear cells (PBMCs), obtained when the disease was refractory, from a patient treated with antithyroid drugs. The receptors stem from a female donor with Graves disease.

This clonotype has ten or more counts. The chain carries TRBV29-1 and TRBJ2-7, with D tentatively TRBD1 (6 bases). Trimming cost V 0 bases and J 2 bases, with 14 bases left between them. The CDR3 totals 15 residues. Germline CDR1 and CDR2: SQVTM and ANQGSEA. The CDR3: CSVEDLTGLPYEQYF. CDR3 DNA sequence: TGCAGCGTTGAAGATCTGACAGGCTTACCCTACGAGCAGTACTTC.

Comments on this clonotype: A much larger clone lies a single base off, so this may be a read error. The V and J genes are TRBV20-1 and TRBJ1-3; D is perhaps TRBD1 (5 bases). Germline loops: CDR1 DFQATT, CDR2 SNEGSKA (reference sequence). The length of the CDR3 is 15 residues. This CDR3 reads CGARDPGGSGNTIYF. Written as DNA, the CDR3 is TGCGGTGCTAGAGACCCCGGGGGCTCTGGAAACACCATATATTTT.

This clonotype was observed a few times. The CDR3 nucleotides read TGTGCCAGCAGTTACTCGGGACAGGCTAATTCACCCCTCCACTTT. Protein: CASSYSGQANSPLHF. The chain combines TRBV6-5 with TRBJ1-6, with 8 bases identical to TRBD1. Trimming took 0 bases from V and 6 from J; bases not matched to a gene: 1. CDR3 length: 15 amino acids. Germline values: CDR1 MNHEY, CDR2 SVGAGI.

This clonotype has a handful of counts. CDR3 loop: CASSPSGGEQFF. DNA for the CDR3: TGTGCCAGCAGCCCATCTGGGGGGGAACAGTTCTTC. The chain links TRBV7-3 to TRBJ2-1, with 7 nucleotides matching TRBD2. Germline CDR1 reads SGHTA; CDR2 reads FQGTGA. The CDR3 sequence is 12 residues long. Trimming cost V 5 bases and J 13 bases; bases outside gene matches: 8.

The chain employs TRBV27 and TRBJ2-5; 10 bases are a match to TRBD2. The CDR3 runs 17 residues. Trimming removed 4 bases from V and 0 bases from J; junction bases left unmatched: 8. The V gene's germline CDR1 is MNHEY and CDR2 SMNVEV (reference sequence). CDR3 region: CASSSPGSGRDQETQYF. The CDR3 nucleotides are TGTGCCAGCAGTTCCCCGGGGAGCGGGAGGGACCAAGAGACCCAGTACTTC.

This clonotype was seen at least ten times. The chain uses TRBV28 and TRBJ2-7, with 8 bases aligning to TRBD2. The V gene end was trimmed by 3 bases and the J gene end by 7 bases; junction bases not matched to a gene: 5. The germline V gene has CDR1 MDHEN and CDR2 SYDVKM. CDR3 length: 13 amino acids. The CDR3: CASSLGGGREQYF. The CDR3 coding sequence is TGTGCCAGCAGTTTGGGTGGCGGGAGGGAGCAGTACTTC.

In regard to this clonotype: Possible read error: a much larger clone is one base away. The chain has TRBV7-8 and TRBJ2-5, with D maybe TRBD1 (6 bases). There are 14 residues in the CDR3. The germline V gene has CDR1 SGHVS and CDR2 FQNEAQ. CDR3 coding DNA: TGTCCCAGCAGCTTAGGGGGTCTAGCAGAGACCCAGTACTTC. Translation: CPSSLGGLAETQYF.

With regard to this clonotype: This may be a read error, as it is one base from a much larger clone. This chain links TRBV5-4 with TRBJ1-1; D ambiguous. This CDR3 contains 12 residues. Germline V gene data show CDR1 as SGHNT and CDR2 as YYREEE (reference sequence). The DNA of the CDR3 is TGTGCCAGCGGCTTGGCCTACGGGGAAGCTTTCTTT. Translated, it gives CASGLAYGEAFF.

This clonotype was observed a handful of times. The chain joins TRBV6-2 or TRBV6-3 to TRBJ1-1, with a weak D call TRBD1 (6 bases). V was trimmed by 6 bases and J by 0 bases, leaving 23 bases between them. This CDR3 has 18 amino acids. Per the germline V gene, CDR1 is MNHEY and CDR2 is SVGEGT. This chain's CDR3 is CASRESGDMGQMNTEAFF. The CDR3 DNA reads TGTGCCAGCAGAGAATCCGGGGACATGGGACAAATGAACACTGAAGCTTTCTTT.

This clonotype was found a few times. The rearrangement uses TRBV5-1 and TRBJ1-2; D may be TRBD1 (5 bases). The CDR3 consists of 14 residues. V shed 5 bases and J shed 2 bases, with 13 bases lying between them. Germline V CDR1 and CDR2: SGHRS, YFSETQ. The CDR3 DNA is TGCGCCAGCAGTATTAGTTGGGGGAACTATGGCTACACCTTC. It is translated as CASSISWGNYGYTF.

This clonotype was observed a few times. A much larger clone lies a single base off, so this may be a read error. DNA of the CDR3: TGTGCCAGCAGTTTACCGTGGGGTGGTGGCTACACCTTC. Encoded protein: CASSLPWGGGYTF. The chain recombines TRBV6-5 with TRBJ1-2, with no clear D. CDR1 is MNHEY, CDR2 SVGAGI, per germline. Deletions cut 4 bases from V and 7 bases from J, with 13 bases between. The CDR3 has 13 amino acids.

This clonotype was found a few times. This chain connects TRBV19 to TRBJ1-5; TRBD1 is a possible D gene (6 bases). Trimming took off 8 bases at V and 0 bases at J, with 11 bases between the two ends. The CDR3 extends over 14 amino acids. The germline V gene has CDR1 LNHDA and CDR2 SQIVND (reference sequence). CDR3 protein: CASAGVHSNQPQHF. The CDR3 nucleotides read TGTGCCAGTGCAGGGGTCCATAGCAATCAGCCCCAGCATTTT.

This clonotype was seen only a few times. J is TRBJ2-3 and V is TRBV28; perhaps D is TRBD1 or TRBD2 (6 bases each). The CDR3 totals 16 residues. Per germline, CDR1 MDHEN and CDR2 SYDVKM. The germline V and J ends were trimmed by 4 bases and 7 bases, with 21 bases remaining between them. The CDR3 region is CASSYPRDNGGNTQYF. The CDR3, as DNA: TGTGCCAGCAGTTACCCCCGGGACAATGGAGGGAATACGCAGTATTTT. The full variable domain, completed using reference TRBV28 and TRBJ2-3, is DVKVTQSSRYLVKRTGEKVFLECVQDMDHENMFWYRQDPGLGLRLIYFSYDVKMKEKGDIPEGYSVSREKKERFSLILESASTNQTSMYLCASSYPRDNGGNTQYFGPGTRLTVL.

The CDR3 coding sequence is TGCAGTGCTAGAGGGGGCGGTGGCTACACCTTC. It yields the protein CSARGGGGYTF. The rearrangement joins TRBV20-1 to TRBJ1-2, with D perhaps matching TRBD1 (5 bases). CDR1 and CDR2 (germline): DFQATT, SNEGSKA (reference sequence). Trimming shortened V by 1 base and J by 7 bases, and 7 bases separated the two germline ends. The CDR3 is made up of 11 amino acids.

This clonotype was seen once. A clone one base away is much larger, so this may be a read error. This chain uses TRBV28 with TRBJ2-7; D remains ambiguous. This CDR3 contains 15 residues. Trimming pared 7 bases from V and 3 bases from J, leaving 19 bases between. Germline V gives CDR1 MDHEN, CDR2 SYDVKM. The CDR3 is CASNSRTGTFYEQYF. For the CDR3, the DNA is TGTGCCAGCAACTCGAGGACCGGCACTTTCTACGAGCAGTACTTC.

The table lists this clonotype with many counts. V and J are TRBV19 and TRBJ2-5, with TRBD2 matching over 9 bases. V dropped 6 bases and J dropped 5; count of bases not matched to a gene: 10. The CDR3 sequence is 15 residues long. The V gene's germline CDR1 is LNHDA and CDR2 SQIVND (reference sequence). CDR3 region: CASRPRAGGVETQYF. The CDR3, as DNA: TGTGCCAGTAGGCCTCGTGCGGGAGGGGTCGAGACCCAGTACTTC. Variable domain in full (rest from reference TRBV19 and TRBJ2-5): DGGITQSPKYLFRKEGQNVTLSCEQNLNHDAMYWYRQDPGQGLRLIYYSQIVNDFQKGDIAEGYSVSREKKESFPLTVTSAQKNPTAFYLCASRPRAGGVETQYFGPGTRLLVL.

This chain connects TRBV9 to TRBJ1-2; D uncertain. The V and J ends lost 0 bases and 1 base respectively, with 7 bases between them. Germline loops: CDR1 SGDLS, CDR2 YYNGEE. The CDR3 has 14 amino acids. The CDR3 nucleotides are TGTGCCAGCAGCGTAGGTCCTAATAACTATGGCTACACCTTC. This codes for CASSVGPNNYGYTF.